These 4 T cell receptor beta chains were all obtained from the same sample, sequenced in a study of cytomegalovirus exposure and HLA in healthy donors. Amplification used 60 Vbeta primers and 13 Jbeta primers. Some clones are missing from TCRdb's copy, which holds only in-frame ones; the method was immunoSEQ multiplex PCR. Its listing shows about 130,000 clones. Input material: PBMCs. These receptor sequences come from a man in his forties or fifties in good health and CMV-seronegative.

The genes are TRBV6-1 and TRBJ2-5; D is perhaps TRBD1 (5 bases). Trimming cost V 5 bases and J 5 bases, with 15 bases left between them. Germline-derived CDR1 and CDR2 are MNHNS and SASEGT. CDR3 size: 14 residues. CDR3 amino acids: CASSIRGVVETQYF. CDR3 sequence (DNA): TGTGCCAGCAGTATAAGGGGCGTCGTCGAGACCCAGTACTTC.

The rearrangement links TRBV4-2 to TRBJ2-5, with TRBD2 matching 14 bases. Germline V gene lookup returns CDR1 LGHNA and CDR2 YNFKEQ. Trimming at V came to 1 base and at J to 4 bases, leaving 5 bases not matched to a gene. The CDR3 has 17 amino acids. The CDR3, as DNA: TGTGCCAGCAGCCAAGTACCGGGACTAGCGGGAGCAGAGACCCAGTACTTC. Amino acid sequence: CASSQVPGLAGAETQYF.

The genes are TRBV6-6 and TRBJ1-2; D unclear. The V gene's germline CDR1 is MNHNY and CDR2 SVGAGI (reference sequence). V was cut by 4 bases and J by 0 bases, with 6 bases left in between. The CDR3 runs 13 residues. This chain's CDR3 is CASSFPSNYGYTF. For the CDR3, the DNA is TGTGCCAGCAGTTTTCCTTCTAACTATGGCTACACCTTC.

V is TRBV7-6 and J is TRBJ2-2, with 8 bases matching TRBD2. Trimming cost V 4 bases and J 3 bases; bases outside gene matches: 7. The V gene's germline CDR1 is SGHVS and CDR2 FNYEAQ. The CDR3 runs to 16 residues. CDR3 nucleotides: TGTGCCAGCAGCTCAAGGCCGGGGGGGGACACCGGGGAGCTGTTTTTT. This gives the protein CASSSRPGGDTGELFF.